These 15 T cell receptor beta chains originate from one sample sequenced in a study of T cell responses to AZD1222 COVID-19 vaccine. Sequencing used immunoSEQ multiplex PCR; TCRdb keeps in-frame clones, though not all of them. The sample has 100,000 to 130,000 clones, about 90% seen once; the top ten hold approximately 7%. The sample was peripheral blood, taken on day 0 of AZD1222 vaccination. The receptor set was obtained from an adult in good health.

This chain joins TRBV18 and TRBJ2-1; D is unresolved. The V end was cut by 0 bases, the J end by 9 bases, with 12 bases between. This CDR3 spans 14 amino acids. Germline loops: CDR1 KGHSH, CDR2 LQKENI. The chain's CDR3 is CASSPPGRVGEQFF. The CDR3 DNA sequence: TGTGCCAGCTCACCACCGGGAAGGGTGGGTGAGCAGTTCTTC.

This chain connects TRBV19 to TRBJ1-2; TRBD1 agrees at 10 bases. Trimming at V came to 3 bases and at J to 6 bases, leaving 4 bases not matched to a gene. Germline V lookup: CDR1 LNHDA, CDR2 SQIVND (reference sequence). The CDR3 runs to 14 residues. The chain's CDR3 is CASSIGDRGDGYTF. CDR3 bases: TGTGCCAGTAGTATCGGGGACAGGGGAGATGGCTACACCTTC.

V is TRBV9 and J is TRBJ2-2; TRBD1 is a possible D gene (6 bases). V lost 0 bases to trimming and J lost 7 bases, with 10 bases between them. From germline, CDR1 is SGDLS and CDR2 YYNGEE. The CDR3 covers 14 residues. CDR3 sequence reads: CASSVARGGGELFF. The CDR3 DNA sequence: TGTGCCAGCAGCGTAGCCAGGGGCGGCGGGGAGCTGTTTTTT.

V gene TRBV24-1 combines with J gene TRBJ1-2; D is uncertain. V was pared by 4 bases and J by 2 bases, with 10 bases between. The CDR3 is made up of 14 amino acids. Germline V CDR1 and CDR2: KGHDR, SFDVKD. CDR3 DNA sequence: TGTGCCACCAGTGAAGGAGGCGGGAACTATGGCTACACCTTC. Its translation: CATSEGGGNYGYTF.

This clone has a single count. The chain employs TRBV4-1 and TRBJ2-5, with 7 positions matching TRBD2. From germline, CDR1 is MGHRA and CDR2 YSYEKL. The V and J ends lost 6 bases and 5 bases, in that order; junction bases with no gene match: 18. This CDR3 contains 17 residues. DNA for the CDR3: TGCGCCAGCAGTAGGGTCGGGCTAGCGGACGGGGGGGAGACCCAGTACTTC. Translation gives CASSRVGLADGGETQYF.

The gene calls are TRBV6-6 and TRBJ1-4; 9 nucleotides align to TRBD1. Germline CDR1 and CDR2: MNHNY and SVGAGI (reference sequence). V lost 6 bases and J lost 15; bases outside the gene matches: 14. The CDR3 has 14 amino acids. CDR3 loop: CASSRRDREESVFF. In nucleotides, the CDR3 is TGTGCCAGCAGCCGCCGGGACAGGGAGGAGTCGGTGTTTTTT.

V is TRBV7-9 and J is TRBJ2-5; no clear D gene. CDR1 is SEHNR, CDR2 FQNEAQ, per germline (reference sequence). The V and J ends lost 2 bases and 5 bases respectively, with 6 bases between them. CDR3 length equals 12 residues. The DNA for the CDR3 is TGTGCCAGCAGCTTAAATTATGAGACCCAGTACTTC. It translates to CASSLNYETQYF.

V gene TRBV11-3 combines with J gene TRBJ2-1, with D possibly being TRBD2 (6 bases). CDR1 and CDR2 from the germline V gene are SGHNT and YENEEA. V lost 0 bases and J lost 0, with 15 bases in between. The CDR3 has 18 amino acids. CDR3 sequence reads: CASSLDGVAASSYNEQFF. In DNA form, the CDR3 reads TGTGCCAGCAGCTTAGATGGAGTAGCGGCAAGCTCCTACAATGAGCAGTTCTTC.

The genes are TRBV7-2 and TRBJ2-1; 10 positions agree with TRBD2. The germline CDR1 and CDR2 sequences are SGHTA and FQGNSA. The CDR3 runs 17 residues. J lost 2 bases, V lost 4 bases, and 8 bases had no gene match. CDR3 coding DNA: TGTGCCAGCAGCTCCAGCCGGCTAGCGGGAGCCTACAATGAGCAGTTCTTC. This codes for CASSSSRLAGAYNEQFF.

This sequence joins TRBV27 and TRBJ2-7; maybe TRBD1 (6 bases). Germline loops: CDR1 MNHEY, CDR2 SMNVEV (reference sequence). With 4 bases removed from V and 6 bases from J, the gap between germline ends came to 19 bases. The CDR3 loop spans 15 amino acids. The CDR3 bases are TGTGCCAGCAGTTCTCACCCTCTACAGGGAAGCGAGCAGTACTTC. It yields the protein CASSSHPLQGSEQYF.

The rearrangement uses TRBV30 and TRBJ1-1, with D possibly TRBD1 on 5 matching bases. Germline V lookup: CDR1 GTSNPN, CDR2 SVGIG (reference sequence). Deletions cut 7 bases from V and 4 bases from J, with 10 bases between. There are 11 residues in the CDR3. The CDR3 sequence is CASLGGTEAFF. The CDR3 coding sequence is TGTGCCTCCCTGGGGGGCACTGAAGCTTTCTTT.

The V and J genes are TRBV27 and TRBJ2-7; possibly TRBD1 or TRBD2 for D (5 bases each). Germline values: CDR1 MNHEY, CDR2 SMNVEV (reference sequence). V shed 5 bases and J shed 2 bases, with 10 bases lying between them. This CDR3 is built from 13 residues. CDR3: CASSPPGPYEQYF. Here the CDR3 DNA reads TGTGCCAGCAGTCCTCCGGGACCCTACGAGCAGTACTTC.

The V gene is TRBV5-1, the J gene TRBJ2-7, with 11 positions matching TRBD1. V was pared by 2 bases and J by 3 bases, with 4 bases of the junction left unmatched. CDR3 length equals 15 residues. Per the germline V gene, CDR1 is SGHRS and CDR2 is YFSETQ. DNA of the CDR3: TGCGCCAGCAGCTTAACTGGGACAGGGGGCTACGAGCAGTACTTC. The encoded protein is CASSLTGTGGYEQYF.

The CDR3 loop is CATSEPAGVSTDTQYF. CDR3 sequence (DNA): TGTGCCACCAGTGAACCAGCGGGAGTAAGCACAGATACGCAGTATTTT. The V gene is TRBV24-1, the J gene TRBJ2-3; 8 bases line up with TRBD2. The CDR3 consists of 16 residues. V shed 4 bases and J 0 bases; nucleotides not matched to a gene: 5. CDR1 KGHDR and CDR2 SFDVKD come from the germline V gene.

The genes are TRBV30 and TRBJ1-1; D call uncertain. Deletions cut 4 bases from V and 4 bases from J, with 13 bases between. This CDR3 is built from 13 residues. Germline V gene sequence: CDR1 GTSNPN, CDR2 SVGIG (reference sequence). For the CDR3, the DNA is TGTGCCTGGATTCTAGGAAGTAGCACTGAAGCTTTCTTT. Protein product: CAWILGSSTEAFF.